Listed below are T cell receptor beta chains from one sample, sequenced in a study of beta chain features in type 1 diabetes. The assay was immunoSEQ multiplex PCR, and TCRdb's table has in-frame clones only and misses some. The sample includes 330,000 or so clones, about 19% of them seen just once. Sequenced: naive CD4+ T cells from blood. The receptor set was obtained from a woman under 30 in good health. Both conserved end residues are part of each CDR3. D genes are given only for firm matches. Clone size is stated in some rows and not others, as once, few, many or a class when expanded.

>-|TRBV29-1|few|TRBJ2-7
CSVVTPPAEQYF
TGCAGCGTTGTAACACCTCCCGCCGAGCAGTACTTC
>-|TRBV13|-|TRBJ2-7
CASSPPGTIPYEQYF
TGTGCCAGCAGCCCCCCCGGGACAATACCTTACGAGCAGTACTTC
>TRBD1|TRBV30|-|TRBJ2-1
CAWRGTVRTYNEQFF
TGTGCCTGGAGGGGGACAGTGCGGACCTACAATGAGCAGTTCTTC
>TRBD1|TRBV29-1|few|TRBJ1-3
CSATGGPGNTIYF
TGCAGCGCGACAGGGGGACCTGGAAACACCATATATTTT
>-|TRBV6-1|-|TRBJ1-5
CASREVSNQPQHF
TGTGCCAGCCGGGAGGTTAGCAATCAGCCCCAGCATTTT
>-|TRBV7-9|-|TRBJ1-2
CASSSTANYGYTF
TGTGCCAGCAGCTCCACAGCTAACTATGGCTACACCTTC
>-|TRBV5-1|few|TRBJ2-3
CASSLYTDTQYF
TGCGCCAGCAGCCTTTACACAGATACGCAGTATTTT
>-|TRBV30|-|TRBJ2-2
CAWNVREAGELFF
TGTGCCTGGAATGTGAGGGAGGCCGGGGAGCTGTTTTTT
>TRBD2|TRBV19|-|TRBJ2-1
CASSRLAGSSYNEQFF
TGTGCCAGTAGTCGACTAGCGGGGAGCTCCTACAATGAGCAGTTCTTC
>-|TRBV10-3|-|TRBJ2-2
CAISEGPGELFF
TGTGCCATCAGTGAGGGGCCCGGGGAGCTGTTTTTT
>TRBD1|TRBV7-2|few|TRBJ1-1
CASSPRQGPTEAFF
TGTGCCAGCAGCCCACGACAGGGGCCCACTGAAGCTTTCTTT
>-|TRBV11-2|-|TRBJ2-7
CASSAYGSGDPYEQYF
TGTGCCAGCAGCGCCTACGGTAGCGGTGATCCCTACGAGCAGTACTTC
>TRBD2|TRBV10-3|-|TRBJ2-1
CAIAGPPGTSGRVNEQFF
TGTGCCATCGCAGGTCCCCCGGGGACTAGCGGGAGGGTGAACGAGCAGTTCTTC
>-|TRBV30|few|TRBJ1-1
CARRDIQQAFF
TGTGCCCGACGGGACATCCAGCAAGCTTTCTTT
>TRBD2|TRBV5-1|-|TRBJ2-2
CASRTGLAGAGELFF
TGCGCCAGCAGAACGGGACTAGCGGGGGCCGGGGAGCTGTTTTTT
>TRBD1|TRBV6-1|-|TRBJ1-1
CASSKWTGTSTEAFF
TGTGCCAGCAGTAAATGGACAGGGACGAGCACTGAAGCTTTCTTT
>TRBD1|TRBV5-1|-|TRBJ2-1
CASSRGQPTKSSYNEQFF
TGCGCCAGCAGCAGGGGACAGCCTACAAAGAGCTCCTACAATGAGCAGTTCTTC
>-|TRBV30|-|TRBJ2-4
CAWSTPLRVAKNIQYF
TGTGCCTGGAGTACCCCTCTCAGGGTAGCCAAAAACATTCAGTACTTC
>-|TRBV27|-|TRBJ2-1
CASSPRQVGEQFF
TGTGCCAGCAGTCCCAGACAGGTAGGGGAGCAGTTCTTC
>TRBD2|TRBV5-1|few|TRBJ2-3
CASSLISGAGDPSTDTQYF
TGCGCCAGCAGCTTGATCTCGGGAGCGGGGGATCCTAGCACAGATACGCAGTATTTT
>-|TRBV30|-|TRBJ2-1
CACRDLTYNEQFF
TGTGCCTGCCGGGACTTGACCTACAATGAGCAGTTCTTC
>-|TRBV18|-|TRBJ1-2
CASSPSSRDYGYTF
TGTGCCAGCTCACCTTCGAGCAGGGACTATGGCTACACCTTC
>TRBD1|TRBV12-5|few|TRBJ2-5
CASGLVVFGDRRKETQYF
TGTGCTAGTGGTTTGGTGGTATTTGGGGACAGGAGGAAGGAGACCCAGTACTTC
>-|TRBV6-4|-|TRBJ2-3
CASSERVTDTQYF
TGTGCCAGCAGTGAACGGGTCACAGATACGCAGTATTTT
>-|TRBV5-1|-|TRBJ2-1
CASAELASNNEQFF
TGCGCCAGCGCCGAACTAGCAAGCAACAATGAGCAGTTCTTC
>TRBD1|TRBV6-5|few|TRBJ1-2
CASRQGGFGYTF
TGTGCCAGCAGACAGGGGGGGTTTGGCTACACCTTC
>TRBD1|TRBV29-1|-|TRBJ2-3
CSGAGTGGSDTQYF
TGCAGCGGGGCCGGGACAGGGGGCTCGGATACGCAGTATTTT
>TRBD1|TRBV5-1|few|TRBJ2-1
CASSLGTGSYNEQFF
TGCGCCAGCAGCTTGGGGACAGGGTCCTACAATGAGCAGTTCTTC
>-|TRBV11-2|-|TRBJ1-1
CASSLAWGAPAEAFF
TGTGCCAGCAGCTTAGCGTGGGGCGCGCCTGCCGAAGCTTTCTTT
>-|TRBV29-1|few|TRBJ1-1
CSVEEEHWNTEAFF
TGCAGCGTTGAAGAGGAGCATTGGAACACTGAAGCTTTCTTT
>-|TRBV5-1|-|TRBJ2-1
CASSTLQGRGYNEQFF
TGCGCCAGCAGCACTTTACAGGGCCGTGGCTACAATGAGCAGTTCTTC
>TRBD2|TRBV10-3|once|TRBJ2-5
CAVSPGLAGVAETQYF
TGTGCCGTCTCGCCGGGACTAGCGGGAGTGGCGGAGACCCAGTACTTC
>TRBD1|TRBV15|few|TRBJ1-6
CATSRSTGDNSPLHF
TGTGCCACCAGCAGATCGACAGGGGATAATTCACCCCTCCACTTT
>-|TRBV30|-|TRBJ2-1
CAWRLLMDFTSSYNEQFF
TGTGCCTGGAGGCTACTCATGGACTTCACTAGCTCCTACAATGAGCAGTTCTTC
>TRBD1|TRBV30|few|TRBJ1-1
CAWSVEAGGGLGKAFF
TGTGCCTGGAGTGTAGAGGCAGGGGGAGGATTAGGTAAGGCTTTCTTT
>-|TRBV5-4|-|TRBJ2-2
CASSPASQGKIGELFF
TGTGCCAGCAGCCCGGCGTCACAGGGCAAGATCGGGGAGCTGTTTTTT
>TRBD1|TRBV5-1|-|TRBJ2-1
CASSSGQAYNEQFF
TGCGCCAGCAGCTCGGGACAGGCGTACAATGAGCAGTTCTTC
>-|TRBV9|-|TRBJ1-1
CASSVDGFGTEAFF
TGTGCCAGCAGCGTCGACGGTTTCGGGACTGAAGCTTTCTTT
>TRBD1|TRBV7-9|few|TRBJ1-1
CASPNKSRGRHTEAFF
TGTGCCAGCCCCAATAAATCCAGGGGGCGGCACACTGAAGCTTTCTTT
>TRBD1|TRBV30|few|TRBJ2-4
CAWSGDRLAKNIQYF
TGTGCCTGGAGTGGGGACAGGCTAGCCAAAAACATTCAGTACTTC
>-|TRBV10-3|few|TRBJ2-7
CAISEEPGVRYEQYF
TGTGCCATCAGTGAGGAACCGGGAGTTCGGTACGAGCAGTACTTC
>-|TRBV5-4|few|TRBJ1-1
CASRVQNMNTEAFF
TGTGCCAGCAGGGTTCAGAACATGAACACTGAAGCTTTCTTT
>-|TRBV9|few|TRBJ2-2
CASSSRQATGELFF
TGTGCCAGCAGCTCGCGACAGGCCACCGGGGAGCTGTTTTTT
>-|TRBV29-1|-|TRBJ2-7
CSVGPGRGEQYF
TGCAGCGTTGGACCGGGGAGAGGCGAGCAGTACTTC
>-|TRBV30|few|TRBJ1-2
CAWSPDRTGYGYTF
TGTGCCTGGAGTCCAGACAGGACTGGCTATGGCTACACCTTC
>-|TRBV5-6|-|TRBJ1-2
CASSLVNRRHYGYTF
TGTGCCAGCAGCTTGGTCAACAGACGTCACTATGGCTACACCTTC
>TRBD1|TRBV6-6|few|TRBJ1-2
CASSPRQGFYGYTF
TGTGCCAGCAGTCCAAGACAGGGGTTCTATGGCTACACCTTC
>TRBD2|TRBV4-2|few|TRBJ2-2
CASSQAGGPIGELFF
TGTGCCAGCAGCCAAGCGGGGGGGCCGATCGGGGAGCTGTTTTTT
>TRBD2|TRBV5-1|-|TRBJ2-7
CASSPTLAGGDEQYF
TGCGCCAGCAGCCCGACCTTAGCGGGAGGGGACGAGCAGTACTTC
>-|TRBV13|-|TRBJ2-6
CASSLSGTGRSGANVLTF
TGTGCCAGCAGCCTCAGCGGGACAGGCCGCTCTGGGGCCAACGTCCTGACTTTC
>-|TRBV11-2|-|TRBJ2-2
CASSLEFPAGELFF
TGTGCCAGCAGCTTAGAGTTCCCGGCCGGGGAGCTGTTTTTT
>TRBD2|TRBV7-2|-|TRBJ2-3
CASSSRLLAGSADTQYF
TGTGCCAGCAGCTCCCGCCTACTAGCGGGGAGCGCAGATACGCAGTATTTT
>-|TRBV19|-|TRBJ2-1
CASSPWSNEQFF
TGTGCCAGTAGTCCTTGGAGCAATGAGCAGTTCTTC
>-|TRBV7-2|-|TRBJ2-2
CASSLASVETGELFF
TGTGCCAGCAGCTTAGCATCGGTCGAGACCGGGGAGCTGTTTTTT